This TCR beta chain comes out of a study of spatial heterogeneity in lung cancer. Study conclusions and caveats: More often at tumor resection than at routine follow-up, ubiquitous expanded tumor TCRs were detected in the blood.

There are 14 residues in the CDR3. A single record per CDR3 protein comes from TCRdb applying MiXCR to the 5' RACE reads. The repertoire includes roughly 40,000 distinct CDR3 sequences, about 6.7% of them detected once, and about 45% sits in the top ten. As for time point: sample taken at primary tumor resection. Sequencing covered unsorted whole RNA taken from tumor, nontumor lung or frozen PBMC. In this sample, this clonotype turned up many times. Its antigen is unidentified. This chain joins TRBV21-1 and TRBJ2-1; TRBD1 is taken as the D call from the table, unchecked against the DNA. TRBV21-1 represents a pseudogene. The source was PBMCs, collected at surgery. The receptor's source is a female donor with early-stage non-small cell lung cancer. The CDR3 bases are TGTGCCAGCAGCAACCGACAGAGATACAATGAGCAGTTCTTC. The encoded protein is CASSNRQRYNEQFF.